These 3 T cell receptor beta chains share one sample of origin, sequenced in a study of cytomegalovirus exposure and HLA in healthy donors (dated by TCRdb to the late 2010s). The library came from the immunoSEQ multiplex PCR assay. For the multiplex PCR, a mixture combining 60 forward primers for TCR Vbeta segments and 13 reverse primers for TCR Jbeta segments was used. In TCRdb, the immuneACCESS table is reduced to in-frame sequences with V and J assigned. These tables do not hold every clone; where another copy was compared, an unresolved V gene accounts for under half, and the others remain unexplained. The sample table shows 100,000 to 150,000 clones, and approximately 60% are seen once. Less than 2.5% of the sample lies in the top ten. The specimen was PBMCs. The receptors here all came from a woman in her thirties or forties in good health and CMV-seronegative.

The chain links TRBV15 to TRBJ1-5, with a possible D match to TRBD1 (6 bases). The CDR3 is made up of 15 amino acids. Trimming took 5 bases from V and 3 from J, leaving 14 bases between them. Germline CDR1 LNHNV, CDR2 YYDKDF (reference sequence). The CDR3 sequence is CATSLVTGINQPQHF. The CDR3 bases are TGTGCCACCAGCCTGGTGACAGGAATCAATCAGCCCCAGCATTTT.

This chain uses TRBV19 with TRBJ1-5; TRBD1 aligns across 7 bases. CDR3 size: 18 residues. The trim removed 0 bases at V and 0 bases at J, leaving 8 bases unmatched. Germline CDR1 reads LNHDA; CDR2 reads SQIVND (reference sequence). The CDR3 DNA sequence: TGTGCCAGTAGTATAGATCACAGGACAGGCCATAGCAATCAGCCCCAGCATTTT. This codes for CASSIDHRTGHSNQPQHF.

The chain recombines TRBV29-1 with TRBJ1-2; tentative D call: TRBD1 (6 bases). The V gene's germline CDR1 is SQVTM and CDR2 ANQGSEA. The germline V and J ends were trimmed by 5 bases and 5 bases, with 18 bases remaining between them. This CDR3 contains 14 residues. Here the CDR3 DNA reads TGCAGCGTTTCACAGGGTGGTGGTGGTTATGGCTACACCTTC. Translating gives CSVSQGGGGYGYTF.